This T cell receptor beta chain was identified during a study of blood T cell repertoires in COVID-19. Study-wide background: PBMCs, B-cell-depleted T cells, or T cells were the source of the cDNA or gDNA that made up the material.

The ends lost 5 bases at V and 0 bases at J; junction bases unmatched: 6. Germline V gene lookup returns CDR1 LNHDA and CDR2 SQIVND (reference sequence). CDR3 length equals 15 residues. Study processing details: How many nucleated cells were present was estimated from reference gene primer amplification. The assay was immunoSEQ multiplex PCR, and TCRdb's table has in-frame clones only and misses some. The V and J calls and clone size are taken from that table; D and trimming were inferred from the DNA. The profile covers about 140,000 clones, with around 90% appearing a single time and roughly a tenth taken by the ten largest.

V usage is TRBV19 and J usage is TRBJ1-1, with 7 bases aligning to TRBD1. Sequences were obtained from peripheral blood. The sequence was collected from a man aged 55 to 70 with active or convalescent COVID-19. The CDR3 here is CASSQGGRMNTEAFF. The DNA for the CDR3 is TGTGCCAGTAGTCAAGGGGGCCGGATGAACACTGAAGCTTTCTTT.